This is a list of T cell receptor beta chains from one sample in a study of CD8 T cells in ankylosing spondylitis. TCRdb ran MiXCR on the 5' RACE reads and lists one entry per CDR3 protein. The sample has roughly 700,000 distinct CDR3 sequences, 15% to 20% seen once; the top ten hold around 19%. The sequenced material came from blood, either unsorted or a sorted T cell fraction (not recorded which). These receptors were obtained from a male donor with ankylosing spondylitis. CDR3s include the opening cysteine and the closing phenylalanine or tryptophan. Each record gives: V gene, J gene, clone size, D gene, CDR3 DNA, CDR3 protein. A D gene is named only where the DNA matches it firmly. Clone size is stated in some rows and not others, as once, few, many or a class when expanded.

>TRBV3-1|TRBJ2-7|-|-
TGTGCCAGCAGCCAAGATCAGAGGGTAACCTACGAGCAGTACTTC
CASSQDQRVTYEQYF
>TRBV12-3/TRBV12-4|TRBJ2-2|-|-
TGTGCCAGCAAACAGGGGGGGGACACCGGGGAGCTGTTTTTT
CASKQGGDTGELFF
>TRBV28|TRBJ1-5|few|-
TGTGCCAGCAGTCGATGGTGGGGTCGGGCGCCCCAGCATTTT
CASSRWWGRAPQHF
>TRBV9|TRBJ1-2|-|-
TGTGCCAGCAGCGTAGAAGCAGGGAACTATGGCTACACCTTC
CASSVEAGNYGYTF
>TRBV12-3/TRBV12-4|TRBJ1-4|few|-
TGTGCCAGCAGCCCGGGCCCCGGAGGTGAAAAACTGTTTTTT
CASSPGPGGEKLFF
>TRBV12-3/TRBV12-4|TRBJ2-2|-|-
TGTGCCGGCGGGGCGAGGACCGGGGAGCTGTTTTTT
CAGGARTGELFF
>TRBV15|TRBJ2-3|few|TRBD2
TGTGCCACCAGCAGAGTTATCGCGGGAGCCTGGGACACAGATACGCAGTATTTT
CATSRVIAGAWDTDTQYF
>TRBV29-1|TRBJ2-7|-|-
TGCAGCGTACCAGGGGTATCAGGCGAGCAGTACTTC
CSVPGVSGEQYF
>TRBV7-3|TRBJ2-3|-|TRBD2
TGTGCCAGCAGCCCGAACCAAGCGGGAGCGGGAGATACGCAGTATTTT
CASSPNQAGAGDTQYF
>TRBV9|TRBJ2-3|-|TRBD2
TGTGCCAGCAGCGGACTAGCGGGAGGGGATACGCAGTATTTT
CASSGLAGGDTQYF
>TRBV20-1|TRBJ1-5|-|-
TGTAGTGCTAGAGTTACAGGGTTTAGCAATCAGCCCCAGCATTTT
CSARVTGFSNQPQHF
>TRBV19|TRBJ2-7|-|-
TGTGCCAGTAGTATCGGAGGTGGTTACGAGCAGTACTTC
CASSIGGGYEQYF
>TRBV20-1|TRBJ2-7|few|TRBD2
TGCAGTGCTAACCGGGAGGGGAGGTACGAGCAGTACTTC
CSANREGRYEQYF
>TRBV4-1|TRBJ2-5|few|-
TGCGCCAGCAGCCAAGTGGGGGAGGCGTACCAAGAGACCCAGTACTTC
CASSQVGEAYQETQYF
>TRBV6-1|TRBJ1-2|-|-
TGTGGGGCAGGGGCGGCGGCATGGTATGGCTACACCTTC
CGAGAAAWYGYTF
>TRBV7-8|TRBJ2-7|-|TRBD1
TGTGCCAGCAGCTTCCGGACAGGGACGGAAGAGCAGTACTTC
CASSFRTGTEEQYF
>TRBV2|TRBJ1-1|few|TRBD1
TGTGCCAGCAAGACAGGGGAGATCACTGAAGCTTTCTTT
CASKTGEITEAFF
>TRBV10-3|TRBJ2-5|few|-
TGTGCCATCAGTGCAGACCCGGATCGTGAGACCCAGTACTTC
CAISADPDRETQYF
>TRBV27|TRBJ2-7|few|-
TGTGCCAGCAGTTTCTGGCCATCCTACGAGCAGTACTTC
CASSFWPSYEQYF
>TRBV7-9|TRBJ1-3|-|TRBD1
TGTGCCAGCAGCTACGGACAGGGATCCATAGTTGGAAACACCATATATTTT
CASSYGQGSIVGNTIYF
>TRBV12-3/TRBV12-4|TRBJ2-7|-|-
TGTGCCAGCAGAGTCCAGACCGGTTCCTACGAGCAGTACTTC
CASRVQTGSYEQYF
>TRBV15|TRBJ2-1|few|-
TGTGCCACCAGCAGAGCAGGCCGGCAGGGGTTTTACTACAATGAGCAGTTCTTC
CATSRAGRQGFYYNEQFF
>TRBV28|TRBJ1-1|-|-
TGTGCCAGCAGTTTACGGCCCCGAGAAGCTTTCTTT
CASSLRPREAFF
>TRBV19|TRBJ2-1|-|TRBD2
TGTGCCAGTACCGAATTTAGCGGGAGCTCCTACAATGAGCAGTTCTTC
CASTEFSGSSYNEQFF
>TRBV29-1|TRBJ1-1|few|-
TGCAGCGTTAGGGTCACTGAAGCTTTCTTT
CSVRVTEAFF
>TRBV3-1|TRBJ2-1|-|TRBD2
TGTGCCAGCAGCCAAGAAGGCGTAGCGGGAGTCTACAATGAGCAGTTCTTC
CASSQEGVAGVYNEQFF
>TRBV5-1|TRBJ2-3|few|-
TGCGCCAGCAGTCCGGGACTCAGGCCGGCCTCAGATACGCAGTATTTT
CASSPGLRPASDTQYF
>TRBV12-3/TRBV12-4|TRBJ2-2|-|TRBD1
TGTGCCAGCAGCTCCGGGACAGGGTACGCGAACACCGGGGAGCTGTTTTTT
CASSSGTGYANTGELFF
>TRBV6-5|TRBJ2-3|-|-
TGTGCCAGCAGTTACGAATCCGGGAGAAAAAGCACAGATACGCAGTATTTT
CASSYESGRKSTDTQYF
>TRBV29-1|TRBJ2-5|few|-
TGCAGCGTTCCGGTTGGGAAAGAGACCCAGTACTTC
CSVPVGKETQYF
>TRBV5-1|TRBJ2-2|-|-
TGCGCCACCCTCGTAGGCCCGAGCACCGGGGAGCTGTTTTTT
CATLVGPSTGELFF
>TRBV18|TRBJ2-7|many|TRBD2
TGTGCCAGCTCGATTGGGGAGGGGTACGAGCAGTACTTC
CASSIGEGYEQYF
>TRBV29-1|TRBJ1-2|-|-
TGCAGCGTATCAGGGGTCTATGGCTACACCTTC
CSVSGVYGYTF
>TRBV5-1|TRBJ2-6|-|-
TGCGCCAGCAGCCGGGGAGACGCTACTTCTGGGGCCAACGTCCTGACTTTC
CASSRGDATSGANVLTF
>TRBV6-1|TRBJ1-5|-|-
TGTGCCAGCAGTGAAAGGCTCGGGGCGCGGGATCAGCCCCAGCATTTT
CASSERLGARDQPQHF
>TRBV7-9|TRBJ1-6|-|-
TGTGCCAGCAGCCGAGACCAGGGGAATTCACCCCTCCACTTT
CASSRDQGNSPLHF
>TRBV24-1|TRBJ2-7|-|-
TGTGCCACCAGTGATTTTGCCAGGGATGAGCAGTACTTC
CATSDFARDEQYF
>TRBV10-3|TRBJ2-3|few|TRBD2
TGTGCCATCAGTGAAGGGCTAGCGGGTAGTACAGATACGCAGTATTTT
CAISEGLAGSTDTQYF
>TRBV27|TRBJ2-5|-|-
TGTGCCAGCTCCGGGGGAGGAACTTGGGGGACCCAGTACTTC
CASSGGGTWGTQYF
>TRBV12-3/TRBV12-4|TRBJ2-2|-|-
TGTGCCAGCAGTTTCAGGGCAGCCCGGGAGCTGTTTTTT
CASSFRAARELFF